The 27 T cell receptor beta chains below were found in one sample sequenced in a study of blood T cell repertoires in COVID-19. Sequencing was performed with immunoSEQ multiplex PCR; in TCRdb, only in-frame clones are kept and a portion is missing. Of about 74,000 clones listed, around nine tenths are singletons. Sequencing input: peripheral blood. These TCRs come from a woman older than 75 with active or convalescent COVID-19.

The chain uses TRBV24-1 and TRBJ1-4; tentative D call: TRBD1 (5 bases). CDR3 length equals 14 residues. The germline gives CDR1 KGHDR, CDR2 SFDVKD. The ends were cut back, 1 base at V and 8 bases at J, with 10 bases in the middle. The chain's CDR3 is CATSDFRVGEKLFF. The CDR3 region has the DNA TGTGCCACCAGTGATTTCAGGGTCGGAGAAAAACTGTTTTTT.

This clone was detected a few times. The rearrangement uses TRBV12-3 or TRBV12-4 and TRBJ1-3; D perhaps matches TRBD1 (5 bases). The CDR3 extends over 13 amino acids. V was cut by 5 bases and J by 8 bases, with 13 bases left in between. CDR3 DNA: TGTGCCAGCAGTGCCCCCGGGGGGGACACCATATATTTT. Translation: CASSAPGGDTIYF.

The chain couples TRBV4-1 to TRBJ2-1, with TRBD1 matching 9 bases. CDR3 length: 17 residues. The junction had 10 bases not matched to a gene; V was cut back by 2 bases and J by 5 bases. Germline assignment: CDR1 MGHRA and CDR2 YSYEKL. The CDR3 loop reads CASSQTTGGVGNNEQFF. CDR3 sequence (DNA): TGCGCCAGCAGCCAAACCACAGGGGGCGTCGGGAACAATGAGCAGTTCTTC.

CDR3 sequence: CASSQATAGAFYNEQFF. CDR3 DNA: TGCGCCAGCAGCCAGGCAACAGCGGGGGCCTTCTACAATGAGCAGTTCTTC. The rearrangement uses TRBV4-3 and TRBJ2-1; TRBD2 matches at 8 bases. V dropped 3 bases and J dropped 3; count of bases not matched to a gene: 10. Germline CDR1 is LGHNA and CDR2 is YSLEER. This CDR3 comprises 17 residues.

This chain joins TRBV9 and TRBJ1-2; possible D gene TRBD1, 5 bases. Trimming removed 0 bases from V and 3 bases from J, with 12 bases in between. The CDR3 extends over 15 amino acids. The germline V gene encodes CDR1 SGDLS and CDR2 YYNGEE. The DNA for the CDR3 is TGTGCCAGCAGCGTAGTAGCGGGGGGGGACTATGGCTACACCTTC. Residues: CASSVVAGGDYGYTF.

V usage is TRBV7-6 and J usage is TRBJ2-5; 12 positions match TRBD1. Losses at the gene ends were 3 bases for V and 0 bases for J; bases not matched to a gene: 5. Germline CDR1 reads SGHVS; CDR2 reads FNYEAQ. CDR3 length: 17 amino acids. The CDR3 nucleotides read TGTGCCAGCAGCTTTGGGACAGGGGGCCAGGACCAAGAGACCCAGTACTTC. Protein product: CASSFGTGGQDQETQYF.

CDR3 residues: CATSRGYRGSSYNEQFF. The CDR3 nucleotides are TGTGCCACCAGCAGAGGTTACAGGGGGAGCTCCTACAATGAGCAGTTCTTC. V gene TRBV15 combines with J gene TRBJ2-1; TRBD1 agrees at 8 bases. V lost 1 base, J lost 0 bases, and 5 bases stayed unmatched. Germline V gene lookup returns CDR1 LNHNV and CDR2 YYDKDF (reference sequence). The CDR3 extends over 17 amino acids.

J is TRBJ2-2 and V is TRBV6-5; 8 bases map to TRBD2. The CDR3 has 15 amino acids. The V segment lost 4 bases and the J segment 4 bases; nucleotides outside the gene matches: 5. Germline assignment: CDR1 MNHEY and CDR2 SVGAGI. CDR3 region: CASSLTGGGTGELFF. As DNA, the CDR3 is TGTGCCAGCAGTTTAACGGGGGGGGGCACCGGGGAGCTGTTTTTT.

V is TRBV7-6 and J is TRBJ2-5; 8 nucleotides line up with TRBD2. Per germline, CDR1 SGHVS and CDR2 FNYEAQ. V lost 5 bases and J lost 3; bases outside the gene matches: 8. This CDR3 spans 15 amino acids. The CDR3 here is CASSTGGALKETQYF. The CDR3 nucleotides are TGTGCCAGCAGCACCGGGGGGGCCTTGAAAGAGACCCAGTACTTC.

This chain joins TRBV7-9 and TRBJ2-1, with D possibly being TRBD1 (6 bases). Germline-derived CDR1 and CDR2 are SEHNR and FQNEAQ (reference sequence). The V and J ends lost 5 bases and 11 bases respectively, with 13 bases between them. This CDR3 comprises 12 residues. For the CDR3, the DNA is TGTGCCAGCAGCCACAACAGGGAAAAGCAGTTCTTC. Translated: CASSHNREKQFF.

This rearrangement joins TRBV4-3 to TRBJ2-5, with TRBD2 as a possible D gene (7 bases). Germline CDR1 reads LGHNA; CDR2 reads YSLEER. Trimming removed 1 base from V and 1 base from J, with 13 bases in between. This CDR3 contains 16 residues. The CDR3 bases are TGCGCCAGCAGCCAAGGTGGGGGGGCTCCCCAAGAGACCCAGTACTTC. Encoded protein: CASSQGGGAPQETQYF.

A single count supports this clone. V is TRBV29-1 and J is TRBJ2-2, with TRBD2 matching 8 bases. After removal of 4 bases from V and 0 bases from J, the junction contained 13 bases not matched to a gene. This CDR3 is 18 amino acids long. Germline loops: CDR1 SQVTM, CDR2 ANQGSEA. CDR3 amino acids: CSVAGGPEYLANTGELFF. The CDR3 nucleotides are TGCAGCGTTGCGGGGGGGCCAGAATACCTCGCGAACACCGGGGAGCTGTTTTTT.

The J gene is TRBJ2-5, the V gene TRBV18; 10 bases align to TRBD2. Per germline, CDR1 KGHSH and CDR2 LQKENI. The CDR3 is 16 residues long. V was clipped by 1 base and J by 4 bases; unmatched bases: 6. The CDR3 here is CASSPLSGGVLETQYF. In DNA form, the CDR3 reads TGTGCCAGCTCACCACTGAGCGGGGGGGTCTTAGAGACCCAGTACTTC. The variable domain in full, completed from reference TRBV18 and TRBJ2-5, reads NAGVMQNPRHLVRRRGQEARLRCSPMKGHSHVYWYRQLPEEGLKFMVYLQKENIIDESGMPKERFSAEFPKEGPSILRIQQVVRGDSAAYFCASSPLSGGVLETQYFGPGTRLLVL.

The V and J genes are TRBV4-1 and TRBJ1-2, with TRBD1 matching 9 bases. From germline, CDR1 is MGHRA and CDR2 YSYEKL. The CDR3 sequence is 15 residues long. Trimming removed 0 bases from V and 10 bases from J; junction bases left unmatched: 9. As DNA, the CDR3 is TGCGCCAGCAGCCAAGATTTCGGGACAGGGACAGTCTACACCTTC. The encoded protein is CASSQDFGTGTVYTF.

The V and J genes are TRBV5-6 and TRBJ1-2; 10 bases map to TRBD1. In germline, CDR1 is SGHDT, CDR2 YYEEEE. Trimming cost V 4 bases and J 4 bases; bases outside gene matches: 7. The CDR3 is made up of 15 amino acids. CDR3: CASSEGTGASYGYTF. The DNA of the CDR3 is TGTGCCAGCAGCGAAGGGACAGGGGCTTCCTATGGCTACACCTTC.

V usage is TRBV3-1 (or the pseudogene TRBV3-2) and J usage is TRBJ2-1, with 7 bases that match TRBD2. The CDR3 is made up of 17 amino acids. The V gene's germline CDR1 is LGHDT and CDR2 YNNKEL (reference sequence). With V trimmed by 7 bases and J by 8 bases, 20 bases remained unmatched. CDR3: CASIPKSGTTRGDEQFF. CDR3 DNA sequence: TGTGCCAGCATCCCAAAATCAGGGACTACCCGAGGCGATGAGCAGTTCTTC.

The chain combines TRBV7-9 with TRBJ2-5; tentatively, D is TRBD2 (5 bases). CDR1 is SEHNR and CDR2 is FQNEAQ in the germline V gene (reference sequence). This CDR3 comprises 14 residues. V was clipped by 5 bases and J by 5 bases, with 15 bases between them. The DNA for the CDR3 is TGTGCCAGCAGCCTAGACCCGAGGGCGGAGACCCAGTACTTC. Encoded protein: CASSLDPRAETQYF.

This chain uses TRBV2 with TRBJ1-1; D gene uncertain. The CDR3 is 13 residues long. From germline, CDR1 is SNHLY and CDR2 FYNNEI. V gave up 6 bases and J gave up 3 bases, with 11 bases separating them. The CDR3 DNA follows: TGTGCCAGCAGGAAGGTAGAGGACACTGAAGCTTTCTTT. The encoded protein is CASRKVEDTEAFF.

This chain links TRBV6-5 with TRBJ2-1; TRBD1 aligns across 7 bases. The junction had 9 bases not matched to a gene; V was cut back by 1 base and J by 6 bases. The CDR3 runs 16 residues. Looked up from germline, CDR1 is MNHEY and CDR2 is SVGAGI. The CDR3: CASSYLGGHRGNEQFF. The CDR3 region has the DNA TGTGCCAGCAGTTACTTGGGCGGACACAGGGGCAATGAGCAGTTCTTC.

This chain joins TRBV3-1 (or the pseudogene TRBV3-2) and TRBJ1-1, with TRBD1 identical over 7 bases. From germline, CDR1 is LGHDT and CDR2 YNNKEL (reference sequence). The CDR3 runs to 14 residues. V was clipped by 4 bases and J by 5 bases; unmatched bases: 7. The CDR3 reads CASSRDRDGTEAFF. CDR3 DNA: TGTGCCAGCAGCCGCGACAGGGATGGGACTGAAGCTTTCTTT.

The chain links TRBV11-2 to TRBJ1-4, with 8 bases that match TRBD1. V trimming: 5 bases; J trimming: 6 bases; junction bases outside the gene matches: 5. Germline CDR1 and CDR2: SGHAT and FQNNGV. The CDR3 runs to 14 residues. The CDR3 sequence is CASSTRGLDEKLFF. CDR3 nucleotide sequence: TGTGCCAGCAGCACCAGGGGGCTGGATGAAAAACTGTTTTTT.

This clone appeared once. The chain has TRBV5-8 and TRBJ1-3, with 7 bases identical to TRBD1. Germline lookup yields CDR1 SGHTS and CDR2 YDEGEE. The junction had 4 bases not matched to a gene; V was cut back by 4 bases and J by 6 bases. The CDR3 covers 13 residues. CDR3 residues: CASSGTGVNTIYF. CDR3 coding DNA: TGTGCCAGCAGCGGAACAGGGGTAAACACCATATATTTT.

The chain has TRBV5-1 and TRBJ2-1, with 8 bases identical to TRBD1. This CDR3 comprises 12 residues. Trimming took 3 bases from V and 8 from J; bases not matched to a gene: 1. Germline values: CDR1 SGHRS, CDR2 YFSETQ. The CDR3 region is CASSSQGDEQFF. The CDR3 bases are TGCGCCAGCAGCTCACAGGGGGATGAGCAGTTCTTC.

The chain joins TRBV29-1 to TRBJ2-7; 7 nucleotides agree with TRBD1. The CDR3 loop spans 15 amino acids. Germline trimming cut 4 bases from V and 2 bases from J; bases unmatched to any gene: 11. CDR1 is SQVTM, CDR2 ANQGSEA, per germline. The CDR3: CSVVPGSGTAYEQYF. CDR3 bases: TGCAGCGTTGTCCCCGGTTCCGGGACAGCCTACGAGCAGTACTTC.

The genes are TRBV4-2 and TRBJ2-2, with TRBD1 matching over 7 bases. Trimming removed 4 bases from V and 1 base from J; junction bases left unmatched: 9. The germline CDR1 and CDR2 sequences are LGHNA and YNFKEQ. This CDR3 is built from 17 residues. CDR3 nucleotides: TGTGCCAGCAGCCTCCCCTACCGGGACAGGAACACCGGGGAGCTGTTTTTT. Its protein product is CASSLPYRDRNTGELFF.

The CDR3 spells CSVAGLAGGAQETQYF. CDR3 coding DNA: TGCAGCGTCGCGGGACTAGCGGGGGGGGCGCAAGAGACCCAGTACTTC. This sequence joins TRBV29-1 and TRBJ2-5, with 16 bases fitting TRBD2. CDR1 and CDR2 (germline): SQVTM, ANQGSEA. V gave up 6 bases and J gave up 2 bases; unmatched junction bases: 6. The CDR3 is 16 residues long.

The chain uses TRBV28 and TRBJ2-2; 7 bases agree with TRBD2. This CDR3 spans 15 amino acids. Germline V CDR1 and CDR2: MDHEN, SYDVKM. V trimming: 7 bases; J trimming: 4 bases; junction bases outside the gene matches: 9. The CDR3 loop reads CASTRGGGSTGELFF. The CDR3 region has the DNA TGTGCCAGCACGCGCGGCGGGGGAAGCACCGGGGAGCTGTTTTTT.